What follows are 18 T cell receptor beta chains derived from one specimen sequenced in a study of blood T cell repertoires in COVID-19. Only in-frame clones appear in the TCRdb table, and some are missing; sequencing was by immunoSEQ multiplex PCR. This sample has some 220,000 clones, with roughly four fifths found just once. Material for sequencing was peripheral blood. These receptors were obtained from a woman aged 70 to 79 with COVID-19, enrolled during active disease.

This clone was seen only a few times. The gene calls are TRBV20-1 and TRBJ1-2; D is undetermined. This CDR3 has 10 residues. The V and J ends lost 5 bases and 8 bases respectively, with 9 bases between them. CDR1 DFQATT and CDR2 SNEGSKA come from the germline V gene (reference sequence). CDR3 sequence (DNA): TGCAGTGCTTACTCCATCGGCTACACCTTC. Translated: CSAYSIGYTF.

The chain combines TRBV28 with TRBJ1-2; 7 bases map to TRBD1. V lost 5 bases and J lost 6; bases outside the gene matches: 12. Germline V gives CDR1 MDHEN, CDR2 SYDVKM. There are 15 residues in the CDR3. The CDR3 nucleotides are TGTGCCAGCAGTCCCCAGTGGGGCAGGGGGAATGGCTACACCTTC. Translation gives CASSPQWGRGNGYTF.

The J gene is TRBJ1-1, the V gene TRBV12-3 or TRBV12-4; TRBD1 matches 7 bases. This CDR3 is built from 13 residues. V shed 5 bases and J 5 bases; nucleotides not matched to a gene: 5. The DNA of the CDR3 is TGTGCCAGCAGTCAGACAGGGAGGACTGAAGCTTTCTTT. Translation: CASSQTGRTEAFF.

The J gene is TRBJ2-5, the V gene TRBV27; tentative D call: TRBD1 (6 bases). This CDR3 contains 15 residues. The V and J ends lost 4 bases and 6 bases respectively, with 18 bases between them. Per germline, CDR1 MNHEY and CDR2 SMNVEV (reference sequence). The CDR3 bases are TGTGCCAGCAGTTCCTCGAACTACAGGGTGAAGACCCAGTACTTC. Translating it yields CASSSSNYRVKTQYF.

V and J are TRBV9 and TRBJ2-7; 12 bases are shared with TRBD1. The CDR3 is 14 amino acids. The J segment lost 8 bases and the V segment lost 3 bases, leaving 6 bases of the junction unmatched. CDR1 SGDLS and CDR2 YYNGEE come from the germline V gene. CDR3: CASSDAGTGGKQYF. CDR3 DNA: TGTGCCAGCAGCGATGCCGGGACAGGGGGCAAGCAGTACTTC.

The chain employs TRBV4-3 and TRBJ2-7, with 10 bases identical to TRBD2. V gave up 3 bases and J gave up 3 bases; unmatched junction bases: 5. The CDR3 covers 15 residues. CDR1 is LGHNA, CDR2 YSLEER, per germline. CDR3 amino acids: CASSHSLAGVYEQYF. In DNA form, the CDR3 reads TGCGCCAGCAGCCATTCGCTAGCGGGAGTCTACGAGCAGTACTTC.

The CDR3 is CASSLRAYEQYF. The CDR3 DNA reads as TGTGCCAGCAGCCTGAGAGCCTACGAGCAGTACTTC. The V gene is TRBV28, the J gene TRBJ2-7; no definite D call. Germline values: CDR1 MDHEN, CDR2 SYDVKM. The V end was cut by 6 bases, the J end by 2 bases, with 8 bases between. The CDR3 is made up of 12 amino acids. Drawing the rest from reference TRBV28 and TRBJ2-7, the complete variable domain is DVKVTQSSRYLVKRTGEKVFLECVQDMDHENMFWYRQDPGLGLRLIYFSYDVKMKEKGDIPEGYSVSREKKERFSLILESASTNQTSMYLCASSLRAYEQYFGPGTRLTVT.

The rearrangement joins TRBV9 to TRBJ1-3, with TRBD1 matching over 7 bases. J gave up 9 bases and V 3 bases, and 6 bases lay outside the gene matches. The CDR3 covers 13 residues. Germline-derived CDR1 and CDR2 are SGDLS and YYNGEE. As DNA, the CDR3 is TGTGCCAGCAGCGCTCACAGGGGAGGCACCATATATTTT. Translated: CASSAHRGGTIYF.

The chain has TRBV10-1 and TRBJ2-7; TRBD2 aligns across 10 bases. Per the germline V gene, CDR1 is WNHNN and CDR2 is SYGVQD (reference sequence). This CDR3 has 15 amino acids. Trimming took 2 bases from V and 2 from J; bases not matched to a gene: 3. CDR3 sequence (DNA): TGCGCCAGCAGTGAGGCTAGCGGGAGCGCCTACGAGCAGTACTTC. Amino acid sequence: CASSEASGSAYEQYF.

The CDR3 region has the DNA TGCGCCAGCACCAGGCTAGCGGAGTCCCAATACAATGAGCAGTTCTTC. Translation gives CASTRLAESQYNEQFF. This rearrangement joins TRBV10-1 to TRBJ2-1; TRBD2 matches at 7 bases. Trimming took 7 bases from V and 4 from J; bases not matched to a gene: 13. Germline V CDR1 and CDR2: WNHNN, SYGVQD (reference sequence). This CDR3 is built from 16 residues.

This chain links TRBV13 with TRBJ1-2; possibly TRBD1 for D (6 bases). Per germline, CDR1 PRHDT and CDR2 FYEKMQ (reference sequence). Between the trimmed V and J ends, which lost 5 bases and 7 bases, there was a span of 20 bases. The CDR3 runs 15 residues. CDR3 in DNA: TGTGCCAGCAGCCGTTGGGGGCAGGGAACTAGTGGCTACACCTTC. Residues: CASSRWGQGTSGYTF.

The chain is built from TRBV2 and TRBJ1-5; the D gene is possibly TRBD1 (6 bases). The CDR3 totals 15 residues. CDR1 is SNHLY, CDR2 FYNNEI, per germline. V lost 3 bases, J lost 2 bases, and 11 bases lay in between. The CDR3 region is CASSDGNRGNQPQHF. CDR3 coding DNA: TGTGCCAGCAGTGACGGAAACAGGGGCAATCAGCCCCAGCATTTT.

The J gene is TRBJ2-3, the V gene TRBV5-8; possible D gene TRBD2, 6 bases. Germline assignment: CDR1 SGHTS and CDR2 YDEGEE. V was trimmed by 4 bases and J by 0 bases, leaving 15 bases between them. This CDR3 has 16 amino acids. CDR3 DNA sequence: TGTGCCAGCAGCCGGGGGTCGGCCCCTAGCACAGATACGCAGTATTTT. Amino acid sequence: CASSRGSAPSTDTQYF.

The chain is built from TRBV5-5 and TRBJ2-1; 11 positions match TRBD2. This CDR3 has 15 residues. Germline V gene lookup returns CDR1 SGHKS and CDR2 YYEKEE (reference sequence). Trimming took 4 bases from V and 5 from J; bases not matched to a gene: 5. CDR3 residues: CASSISGRGNNEQFF. CDR3 coding DNA: TGTGCCAGCAGCATTAGCGGGAGGGGTAACAATGAGCAGTTCTTC.

The chain recombines TRBV9 with TRBJ1-1; 9 nucleotides line up with TRBD1. The CDR3 has 17 amino acids. Germline CDR1 is SGDLS and CDR2 is YYNGEE. The V segment lost 0 bases and the J segment 5 bases; nucleotides outside the gene matches: 11. The CDR3 loop is CASSVGLGQGRLTEAFF. DNA of the CDR3: TGTGCCAGCAGCGTAGGTCTGGGACAGGGTAGACTGACTGAAGCTTTCTTT.

This clone was observed once. This rearrangement joins TRBV7-9 to TRBJ2-3, with D perhaps matching TRBD1 (6 bases). There are 15 residues in the CDR3. With 5 bases removed from V and 2 bases from J, the gap between germline ends came to 14 bases. The germline V gene has CDR1 SEHNR and CDR2 FQNEAQ (reference sequence). In DNA form, the CDR3 reads TGTGCCAGCAGCGCCAGGACAGACTTCACAGATACGCAGTATTTT. Translated, it gives CASSARTDFTDTQYF.

The J gene is TRBJ2-1, the V gene TRBV29-1, with 10 bases identical to TRBD2. With V trimmed by 6 bases and J by 5 bases, 7 bases remained unmatched. The germline V gene has CDR1 SQVTM and CDR2 ANQGSEA. This CDR3 has 14 residues. The CDR3 sequence: CSVRTSGTDNEQFF. The CDR3 DNA reads as TGCAGCGTAAGGACTAGCGGTACGGACAATGAGCAGTTCTTC.

The chain links TRBV7-2 to TRBJ2-3; 7 positions match TRBD1. This CDR3 region has 17 residues. Looked up from germline, CDR1 is SGHTA and CDR2 is FQGNSA. Losses at the gene ends were 0 bases for V and 8 bases for J; bases not matched to a gene: 14. The CDR3 DNA reads as TGTGCCAGCAGCTTAGCATCGGGACAGTCCCCTATCGGTACGCAGTATTTT. It translates to CASSLASGQSPIGTQYF. The full variable domain, its missing parts supplied by reference TRBV7-2 and TRBJ2-3, is GAGVSQSPSNKVTEKGKDVELRCDPISGHTALYWYRQSLGQGLEFLIYFQGNSAPDKSGLPSDRFSAERTGGSVSTLTIQRTQQEDSAVYLCASSLASGQSPIGTQYFGPGTRLTVL.